The clone carrying this T cell receptor (beta chain) was seen a handful of times. Its antigen is currently unknown. The sample originates from a study of early T cells in non-severe SARS-CoV-2 infection. On the study more broadly: It was bulk RNA from unsorted whole blood that was sequenced, and the chains were unpaired. General study results and limits: Clonotype matching in VDJdb favored anti-spike CD8 responses and did not capture private and CD4 specificities.

The CDR3 sequence is 15 residues long. The germline V gene has CDR1 SEHNR and CDR2 FQNEAQ (reference sequence). V lost 1 base and J lost 4, with 13 bases in between. Unique molecular identifier tags were affixed to discrete cDNA molecules. TCRdb re-called the 5' RACE reads with MiXCR, one entry per CDR3 protein. The repertoire has about 60,000 distinct CDR3 sequences, about 9.8% of them found once; the top ten carry 15% to 20%. The chain joins TRBV7-9 to TRBJ1-2; D uncertain. The receptor's source is an adult who was a healthcare worker with PCR-confirmed SARS-CoV-2 infection or an uninfected control (not recorded which). The sequencing input was whole blood. The CDR3 is CASSLDLTSGYGYTF. For the CDR3, the DNA is TGTGCCAGCAGCTTAGATCTTACTTCAGGCTATGGCTACACCTTC.